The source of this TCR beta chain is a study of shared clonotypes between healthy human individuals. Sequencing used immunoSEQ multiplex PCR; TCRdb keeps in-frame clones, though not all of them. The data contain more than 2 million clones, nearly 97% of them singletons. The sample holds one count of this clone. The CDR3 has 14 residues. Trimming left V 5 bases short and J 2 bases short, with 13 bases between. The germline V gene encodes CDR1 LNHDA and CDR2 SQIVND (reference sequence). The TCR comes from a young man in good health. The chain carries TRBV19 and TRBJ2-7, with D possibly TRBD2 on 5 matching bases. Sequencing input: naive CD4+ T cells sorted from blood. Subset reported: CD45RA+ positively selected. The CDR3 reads CASSLGPGAYEQYF. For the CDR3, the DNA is TGTGCCAGTAGTTTGGGCCCCGGGGCCTACGAGCAGTACTTC.